One sample yielded the 4 T cell receptor beta chains listed below, sequenced in a study of T cell repertoires in cytomegalovirus infection. No cognate antigen is known for these TCRs. MiXCR was run by TCRdb on the reads, yielding one entry per CDR3 protein. The repertoire holds approximately 50,000 distinct CDR3 sequences, with 15% to 20% as singletons. This sample comprised CD8+ T cells from cultured PBMCs, obtained from culture after CMV antigen stimulation. The source is a human donor in good health (CMV status not recorded). Some clones in this sample may be carry-over from other donors' samples.

This chain connects TRBV7-2 to TRBJ2-6, with D hard to call. Germline CDR1 is SGHTA and CDR2 is FQGNSA. The CDR3 has 14 amino acids. Trimming left V 7 bases short and J 0 bases short, with 7 bases between. CDR3 protein: CASIPSSGANVLTF. Written as DNA, the CDR3 is TGTGCCAGCATACCCAGCTCTGGGGCCAACGTCCTGACTTTC.

The rearrangement uses TRBV5-1 and TRBJ2-7; TRBD2 aligns across 8 bases. Germline V gives CDR1 SGHRS, CDR2 YFSETQ. CDR3 length: 15 residues. V gave up 0 bases and J gave up 2 bases; unmatched junction bases: 4. The CDR3 DNA sequence: TGCGCCAGCAGCTTGGCGGGAGGGGCCCCCTACGAGCAGTACTTC. It specifies CASSLAGGAPYEQYF.

This clonotype has just a few counts. The chain carries TRBV6-1 and TRBJ1-4; 9 positions match TRBD1. The V gene's germline CDR1 is MNHNS and CDR2 SASEGT. This CDR3 is 17 amino acids long. V lost 0 bases and J lost 8; bases outside the gene matches: 10. The CDR3 DNA sequence: TGTGCCAGCAGTGAAGCGCTTCAGGACAGGGGAGGAGAAAAACTGTTTTTT. Translation: CASSEALQDRGGEKLFF.

The V and J genes are TRBV4-1 and TRBJ1-4; D is undetermined. CDR3 size: 12 residues. Germline V gene sequence: CDR1 MGHRA, CDR2 YSYEKL. Trimming pared 3 bases from V and 10 bases from J, leaving 9 bases between. CDR3 in amino acids: CASSQDSRKLFF. The CDR3, as DNA: TGCGCCAGCAGCCAGGATTCACGAAAACTGTTTTTT.